Sequencing of this TCR beta chain was carried out in a study of blood T cell repertoires in COVID-19. In the study's own analysis: Nucleated cell number was recorded as an estimate derived from reference gene primer amplification. Clones were read by immunoSEQ multiplex PCR, and TCRdb kept only the in-frame ones, dropping some. V and J calls and clone size come straight from that table; D and trimming were deduced from the DNA. This sample carries under 300,000 clones, approximately 86% of them seen once, and the ten largest clones take 7.2%. Germline trimming cut 0 bases from V and 5 bases from J; bases unmatched to any gene: 6. CDR3 length equals 16 residues. CDR1 is SGHDT, CDR2 YYEEEE, per germline.

The sequenced sample consisted of peripheral blood. The origin of this receptor is a man between 60 and 75 years old who had recovered from COVID-19. The rearrangement links TRBV5-6 to TRBJ2-2, with TRBD1 matching over 8 bases. The CDR3 nucleotides are TGTGCCAGCAGCTTGGTGGACAGGGTGATTACCGGGGAGCTGTTTTTT. This codes for CASSLVDRVITGELFF.